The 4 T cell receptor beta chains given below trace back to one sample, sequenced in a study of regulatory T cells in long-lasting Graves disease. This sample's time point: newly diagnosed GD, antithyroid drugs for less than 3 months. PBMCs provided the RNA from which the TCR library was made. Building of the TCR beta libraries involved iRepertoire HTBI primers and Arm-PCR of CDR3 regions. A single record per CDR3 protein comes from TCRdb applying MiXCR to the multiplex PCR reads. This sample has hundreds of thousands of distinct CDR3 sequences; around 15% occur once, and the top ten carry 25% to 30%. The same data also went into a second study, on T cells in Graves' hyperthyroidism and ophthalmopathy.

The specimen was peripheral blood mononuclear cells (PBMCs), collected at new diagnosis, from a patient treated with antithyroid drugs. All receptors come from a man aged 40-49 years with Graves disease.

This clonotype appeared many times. In DNA, the CDR3 is TGTGCCAGCAGTCCCGACCGGGGGGGGCAAGAGACCCAGTACTTC. Amino acids: CASSPDRGGQETQYF. The J gene is TRBJ2-5, the V gene TRBV12-3 or TRBV12-4; TRBD2 agrees at 8 bases. The CDR3 has 15 amino acids. V was pared by 5 bases and J by 2 bases, with 7 bases of the junction left unmatched.

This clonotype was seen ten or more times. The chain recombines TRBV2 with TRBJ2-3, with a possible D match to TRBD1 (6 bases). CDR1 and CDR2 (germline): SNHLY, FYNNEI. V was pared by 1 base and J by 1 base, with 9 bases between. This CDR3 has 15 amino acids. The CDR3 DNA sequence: TGTGCCAGCAGTGAAGGAGGGGGAGGCACAGATACGCAGTATTTT. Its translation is CASSEGGGGTDTQYF.

The CDR3 reads CASSADKQRTGNLASGNTIYF. The CDR3, as DNA: TGTGCCAGCAGCGCCGACAAGCAAAGGACAGGGAACTTGGCCTCGGGAAACACCATATATTTT. V usage is TRBV9 and J usage is TRBJ1-3, with 8 bases matching TRBD1. The CDR3 covers 21 residues. Germline CDR1 is SGDLS and CDR2 is YYNGEE. V trimming: 3 bases; J trimming: 4 bases; junction bases outside the gene matches: 24. Full variable domain (missing parts from reference TRBV9 and TRBJ1-3): DSGVTQTPKHLITATGQRVTLRCSPRSGDLSVYWYQQSLDQGLQFLIQYYNGEERAKGNILERFSAQQFPDLHSELNLSSLELGDSALYFCASSADKQRTGNLASGNTIYFGEGSWLTVV.

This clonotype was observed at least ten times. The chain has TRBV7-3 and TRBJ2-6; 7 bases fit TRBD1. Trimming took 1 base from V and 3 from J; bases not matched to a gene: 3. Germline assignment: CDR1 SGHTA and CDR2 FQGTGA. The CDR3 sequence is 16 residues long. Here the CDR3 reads CASSLKGARGANVLTF. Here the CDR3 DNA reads TGTGCCAGCAGCTTAAAGGGGGCGCGTGGGGCCAACGTCCTGACTTTC.